A selection of T cell receptor beta chains follows, all from one sample in a study of blood T cell repertoires in COVID-19. This table comes from immunoSEQ multiplex PCR, and its TCRdb copy is limited to in-frame clones, with some not included. The sample lists under 200,000 clones, 79% occurring once. Sequencing was performed on peripheral blood. Every receptor here comes from a woman in her fifties or sixties with COVID-19, enrolled during active disease. Both conserved end residues are part of each CDR3. The order of the fields is clone size, D gene, J gene, V gene, CDR3 protein, CDR3 DNA. A D gene is named only where the DNA matches it firmly. Expanded clones get a size class; other rows say once, few or many, or leave the size out.

abundance: NA; d_gene: NA; j_gene: TRBJ1-5; v_gene: TRBV30; CDR3aa: CAWSGYGFRNQPQHF; CDR3nt: TGTGCCTGGAGTGGGTACGGGTTTCGGAATCAGCCCCAGCATTTT
abundance: NA; d_gene: NA; j_gene: TRBJ1-5; v_gene: TRBV5-5; CDR3aa: CASSLGPGGNQPQHF; CDR3nt: TGTGCCAGCAGCTTGGGTCCCGGGGGGAATCAGCCCCAGCATTTT
abundance: once; d_gene: NA; j_gene: TRBJ1-2; v_gene: TRBV19; CDR3aa: CASTETEYNYGYTF; CDR3nt: TGTGCCAGTACGGAGACAGAGTATAACTATGGCTACACCTTC
abundance: NA; d_gene: NA; j_gene: TRBJ1-4; v_gene: TRBV27; CDR3aa: CASGRAAGGAEKLFF; CDR3nt: TGTGCCAGCGGGCGGGCGGCGGGGGGAGCTGAAAAACTGTTTTTT
abundance: NA; d_gene: TRBD1; j_gene: TRBJ2-2; v_gene: TRBV7-6; CDR3aa: CASSYRDRGGTGELFF; CDR3nt: TGTGCCAGCAGCTACCGGGACAGGGGGGGGACCGGGGAGCTGTTTTTT
abundance: NA; d_gene: NA; j_gene: TRBJ1-6; v_gene: TRBV9; CDR3aa: CASSVRRRDSPLHF; CDR3nt: TGTGCCAGCAGCGTAAGACGGAGGGATTCACCCCTCCACTTT
abundance: few; d_gene: TRBD1; j_gene: TRBJ1-1; v_gene: TRBV19; CDR3aa: CASSSGQASFQGTEAFF; CDR3nt: TGTGCCAGTAGTAGTGGACAGGCGAGCTTTCAAGGGACTGAAGCTTTCTTT
abundance: NA; d_gene: NA; j_gene: TRBJ1-5; v_gene: TRBV28; CDR3aa: CASCHGYSNQPQHF; CDR3nt: TGTGCCAGCTGTCACGGTTATAGCAATCAGCCCCAGCATTTT
abundance: NA; d_gene: TRBD1; j_gene: TRBJ1-5; v_gene: TRBV7-2; CDR3aa: CASSIDTGGPQPQHF; CDR3nt: TGTGCCAGCAGCATTGATACAGGGGGCCCTCAGCCCCAGCATTTT
abundance: NA; d_gene: NA; j_gene: TRBJ1-1; v_gene: TRBV5-4; CDR3aa: CASSSGPLNTEAFF; CDR3nt: TGTGCCAGCAGCTCTGGGCCCTTGAACACTGAAGCTTTCTTT
abundance: NA; d_gene: TRBD1; j_gene: TRBJ1-5; v_gene: TRBV6-2/TRBV6-3; CDR3aa: CASSYSAGGIQPQHF; CDR3nt: TGTGCCAGCAGTTACTCGGCAGGGGGCATTCAGCCCCAGCATTTT
abundance: NA; d_gene: NA; j_gene: TRBJ1-1; v_gene: TRBV19; CDR3aa: CASSPEATAITEAFF; CDR3nt: TGTGCCAGTAGCCCTGAGGCGACAGCTATCACTGAAGCTTTCTTT
abundance: NA; d_gene: NA; j_gene: TRBJ1-3; v_gene: TRBV7-6; CDR3aa: CASSLDPSSGNTIYF; CDR3nt: TGTGCCAGCAGCTTAGACCCGAGCTCTGGAAACACCATATATTTT
abundance: NA; d_gene: TRBD1; j_gene: TRBJ1-1; v_gene: TRBV20-1; CDR3aa: CSASRGTGSIRMNTEAFF; CDR3nt: TGCAGTGCTAGTAGGGGGACAGGGAGCATTCGCATGAACACTGAAGCTTTCTTT
abundance: few; d_gene: NA; j_gene: TRBJ2-4; v_gene: TRBV18; CDR3aa: CASSPAGTDKNIQYF; CDR3nt: TGTGCCAGCTCACCCGCGGGGACCGATAAAAACATTCAGTACTTC
abundance: NA; d_gene: NA; j_gene: TRBJ1-4; v_gene: TRBV27; CDR3aa: CASATRRTNEKLFF; CDR3nt: TGTGCCAGCGCGACTAGGAGGACTAATGAAAAACTGTTTTTT
abundance: NA; d_gene: NA; j_gene: TRBJ1-3; v_gene: TRBV25-1; CDR3aa: CASSEPNSGNTIYF; CDR3nt: TGTGCCAGCAGTGAACCTAACTCTGGAAACACCATATATTTT
abundance: NA; d_gene: NA; j_gene: TRBJ2-5; v_gene: TRBV5-1; CDR3aa: CASSRLQGRETQYF; CDR3nt: TGCGCCAGCAGCCGTCTTCAGGGGAGAGAGACCCAGTACTTC
abundance: few; d_gene: NA; j_gene: TRBJ1-5; v_gene: TRBV29-1; CDR3aa: CSVFQPEVQPQHF; CDR3nt: TGCAGCGTTTTCCAACCCGAGGTTCAGCCCCAGCATTTT